This record covers a single T cell receptor beta chain. This entry belongs to a study of T cell responses to AZD1222 COVID-19 vaccine. Assay used: immunoSEQ multiplex PCR; TCRdb lists only in-frame clones, some missing. The sample yields tens of thousands of clones, around 90% seen once. V was clipped by 4 bases and J by 0 bases; unmatched bases: 6. CDR1 and CDR2 (germline): SGHAT, FQNNGV. The CDR3 consists of 16 residues. The origin of this receptor is an adult in good health. Here the sequenced sample was peripheral blood, taken on day 0 of AZD1222 vaccination. This chain links TRBV11-2 with TRBJ2-5; 9 bases fit TRBD2. The CDR3 DNA follows: TGTGCCAGCAGCTCCGATAGCGGGAGAGACCAAGAGACCCAGTACTTC. It yields the protein CASSSDSGRDQETQYF. The entire variable domain, with the rest obtained from reference TRBV11-2 and TRBJ2-5, is as follows: EAGVAQSPRYKIIEKRQSVAFWCNPISGHATLYWYQQILGQGPKLLIQFQNNGVVDDSQLPKDRFSAERLKGVDSTLKIQPAKLEDSAVYLCASSSDSGRDQETQYFGPGTRLLVL.